Each of the 30 T cell receptor beta chains below was sequenced from the same sample in a study of tumor and adjacent non-tumor tissue in lung cancer. This sample's RNA came from whole unsorted tissue. A modified ARM-PCR protocol with three rounds of nested PCR amplified TCRbeta. TCRdb reprocessed the multiplex PCR reads via MiXCR and lists one record per CDR3 protein. This table holds about 200,000 distinct CDR3 sequences, about two thirds found once. Sequencing used lung tumor tissue. The receptors shown here come from a man between 60 and 70 years old with non-small cell lung cancer.

About this clonotype: Mismatch with germline at one junction end may stem from a read error. The CDR3 spells CASSNGRVTRYGQYF. CDR3 bases: TGTGCCAGCAGCAATGGGAGAGTCACTCGCTACGGGCAGTACTTC. V usage is TRBV6-5 and J usage is TRBJ2-7; TRBD2 is a possible D gene (5 bases). Germline V CDR1 and CDR2: MNHEY, SVGAGI. The CDR3 loop spans 15 amino acids.

The V gene is TRBV5-4, the J gene TRBJ2-5, with 14 nucleotides matching TRBD2. Germline V CDR1 and CDR2: SGHNT, YYREEE (reference sequence). V lost 0 bases to trimming and J lost 8 bases; unmatched junction nucleotides: 6. This CDR3 has 16 residues. Written as DNA, the CDR3 is TGTGCCAGCAGCTTGGGACTAGCGGGAGGGTTAGATACCCAGTACTTC. It translates to CASSLGLAGGLDTQYF.

In the case of this clonotype: A much larger clone differs by one base, so this may be a read error. The V gene is TRBV6-1, the J gene TRBJ1-2, with D perhaps matching TRBD1 (6 bases). CDR1 is MNHNS, CDR2 SASEGT, per germline. The CDR3 is made up of 13 amino acids. This CDR3 is CVSSEGQGYGYTF. CDR3 in DNA: TGTGTCAGCAGTGAAGGGCAGGGGTATGGCTACACCTTC.

Notes on this clonotype: Compared with germline, one end of the junction differs, possibly owing to a read error. The genes are TRBV6-6 and TRBJ2-5, with 11 bases fitting TRBD2. Germline CDR1 is MNHNY and CDR2 is SVGAGI (reference sequence). The CDR3 covers 17 residues. The CDR3 here is CASSYSSSGRARETKYF. CDR3 nucleotide sequence: TGTGCCAGTAGTTACTCGAGTAGCGGGAGGGCCAGAGAGACCAAGTACTTC.

About this clonotype itself: The junction does not match germline at one end; this may be a read error. The V and J genes are TRBV20-1 and TRBJ1-6; D is uncertain. CDR3 size: 16 residues. CDR1 is DFQATT and CDR2 is SNEGSKA in the germline V gene (reference sequence). DNA for the CDR3: TGCAATGCTAGAGATTCGGGGAGGACCTATAATTCACCCATCCACTTT. It translates to CNARDSGRTYNSPIHF.

This chain links TRBV6-5 with TRBJ2-1; 9 bases fit TRBD2. The junction had 16 bases not matched to a gene; V was cut back by 5 bases and J by 5 bases. Looked up from germline, CDR1 is MNHEY and CDR2 is SVGAGI. This CDR3 contains 18 residues. In nucleotides, the CDR3 is TGTGCCAGCAGTGATACCGGGACCGCGGGGGGGAGCGACAATGAGCAGTTCTTC. Its translation is CASSDTGTAGGSDNEQFF.

V usage is TRBV20-1 and J usage is TRBJ2-7; 8 bases fit TRBD2. Germline V gene data show CDR1 as DFQATT and CDR2 as SNEGSKA (reference sequence). The CDR3 is 12 amino acids. J gave up 7 bases and V 6 bases, and 8 bases lay outside the gene matches. The CDR3 spells CSAIGASGEQYF. CDR3 sequence (DNA): TGCAGTGCAATCGGGGCTAGCGGGGAGCAGTACTTC.

The chain has TRBV11-2 and TRBJ1-3; TRBD1 is a possible D gene (5 bases). CDR3 length equals 16 residues. V gave up 10 bases and J gave up 3 bases, with 22 bases separating them. The germline V gene encodes CDR1 SGHAT and CDR2 FQNNGV. CDR3 region: CAIVKGDRAYGNTIYF. Here the CDR3 DNA reads TGTGCCATCGTAAAAGGGGATAGGGCTTATGGAAACACCATATATTTT.

As concerns this clonotype: Relative to the germline gene, one junction end is altered; a read error may explain this. The chain recombines TRBV6-7 with TRBJ1-1; no firm D call. TRBV6-7 counts as an open reading frame of uncertain function. The CDR3 is 14 amino acids. The chain's CDR3 is CASTRLAFDFETFF. CDR3 coding DNA: TGTGCCAGCACGCGCCTCGCATTTGATTTTGAAACTTTCTTT.

This clonotype was picked up one time. It may be a read error: a sequence one base away is much more abundant. This chain connects TRBV12-3 or TRBV12-4 to TRBJ2-4, with 8 positions matching TRBD1. This CDR3 has 15 residues. Trimming took 2 bases from V and 11 from J; bases not matched to a gene: 11. The CDR3 sequence: CASSLRTGRGDVQYF. CDR3 DNA: TGTGCCAGCAGTTTACGGACAGGGCGAGGGGACGTTCAGTACTTC.

In the case of this clonotype: The conserved phenylalanine or tryptophan is not found at the CDR3 terminus, so this likely reflects a read error. V is TRBV6-1 and J is TRBJ1-5; 7 nucleotides align to TRBD1. CDR1 is MNHNS, CDR2 SASEGT, per germline. There are 13 residues in the CDR3. DNA of the CDR3: TGTGCCGGCAGTGAACAGGGGAGGCAGCCCCAGCATCTT. Amino acid sequence: CAGSEQGRQPQHL.

This clonotype was recorded only once. CDR3 in DNA: TGTGCCAGCAGCACACCGGACAGGGGGACAGATACGCAGTATTTT. Its translation is CASSTPDRGTDTQYF. V is TRBV5-6 and J is TRBJ2-3, with 10 bases that match TRBD1. Germline CDR1 and CDR2: SGHDT and YYEEEE. The CDR3 is 15 residues long. The V segment lost 4 bases and the J segment 3 bases; nucleotides outside the gene matches: 5.

A note on this clonotype: The conserved phenylalanine or tryptophan normally closing the CDR3 is absent here, so this likely arose from a read error. This chain connects TRBV6-5 to TRBJ2-6; D tentatively fits TRBD1 or TRBD2 (5 bases each). The V gene's germline CDR1 is MNHEY and CDR2 SVGAGI. This CDR3 comprises 16 residues. The CDR3 region has the DNA TGTGCCAGCAGTTACCGGACCTGCGCCGGGGCCAACGTGCTGACTATC. It is translated as CASSYRTCAGANVLTI.

This clonotype showed up many times. The V gene is TRBV20-1, the J gene TRBJ1-1; perhaps TRBD1 as D (6 bases). Deletions cut 1 base from V and 1 base from J, with 10 bases between. This CDR3 region has 14 residues. Germline CDR1 reads DFQATT; CDR2 reads SNEGSKA (reference sequence). Written as DNA, the CDR3 is TGCAGTGCTAGAGTGGGGACAAAGAACACTGAAGCTTTCTTT. Amino acids: CSARVGTKNTEAFF.

A note on this clonotype: This could be a read error, since a much larger clone is one nucleotide away. The chain couples TRBV11-2 to TRBJ2-7, with a weak D call TRBD1 (5 bases). There are 14 residues in the CDR3. V dropped 2 bases and J dropped 4 bases, with 12 bases sitting between them. The germline V gene encodes CDR1 SGHAT and CDR2 FQNNGV. The CDR3: CASSLSLGRYEQYF. The DNA for the CDR3 is TGTGCCAGCAGCTTAAGTCTGGGGCGTTACGAGCAGTACTTC.

The V and J genes are TRBV20-1 and TRBJ1-4; no definite D call. Germline CDR1 and CDR2: DFQATT and SNEGSKA (reference sequence). This CDR3 is 16 amino acids long. V lost 3 bases and J 7 bases, leaving 21 bases between the germline ends. CDR3 nucleotide sequence: TGCAGTGCTAGGCCTGTCGGGTGGCGCGGGAGTGAAAAACTGTTTTTT. Translating gives CSARPVGWRGSEKLFF.

In regard to this clonotype: An end of the junction differs from the germline gene, which may be a read error. This chain connects TRBV5-4 to TRBJ2-5; 8 bases agree with TRBD2. The CDR3 has 15 residues. From germline, CDR1 is SGHNT and CDR2 YYREEE (reference sequence). CDR3 nucleotides: TGTGGCAGCAGCTTGGATGCGGGAGGCCAAGAGACTCAGTACTTC. Protein product: CGSSLDAGGQETQYF. Full variable domain (missing parts from reference TRBV5-4 and TRBJ2-5): ETGVTQSPTHLIKTRGQQVTLRCSSQSGHNTVSWYQQALGQGPQFIFQYYREEENGRGNFPPRFSGLQFPNYSSELNVNALELDDSALYLCGSSLDAGGQETQYFGPGTRLLVL.

This clonotype came up many times. V usage is TRBV6-1 and J usage is TRBJ2-5; no reliable D call. V shed 7 bases and J shed 5 bases, with 11 bases lying between them. CDR1 is MNHNS and CDR2 is SASEGT in the germline V gene. The CDR3 has 12 amino acids. The CDR3 reads CASMRMFETQYF. Written as DNA, the CDR3 is TGTGCCAGCATGAGGATGTTTGAGACCCAGTACTTC.

V gene TRBV6-6 combines with J gene TRBJ2-2, with 9 bases that match TRBD1. Germline CDR1 and CDR2: MNHNY and SVGAGI (reference sequence). The CDR3 loop spans 13 amino acids. The V segment lost 6 bases and the J segment 5 bases; nucleotides outside the gene matches: 1. CDR3 in DNA: TGTGCCAGCAGGACAGGGGGAACCGGGGAGCTGTTTTTT. This gives the protein CASRTGGTGELFF.

This clonotype was seen a single time. This may come from a read error, since a much larger clone is one base off. V gene TRBV5-6 combines with J gene TRBJ2-3; 9 bases agree with TRBD2. The length of the CDR3 is 17 residues. Germline CDR1 and CDR2: SGHDT and YYEEEE. As DNA, the CDR3 is TGTGGCAGCAGCTTGGGACTAGCAAGTCTTGTTCTCGATACGCAGTATTTT. Protein: CGSSLGLASLVLDTQYF.

For this clonotype: The final CDR3 position lacks the conserved phenylalanine or tryptophan, pointing to a likely read error. The chain uses TRBV12-3 or TRBV12-4 and TRBJ2-1; 10 positions agree with TRBD1. The length of the CDR3 is 16 residues. V shed 3 bases and J 7 bases; nucleotides not matched to a gene: 9. The CDR3 bases are TGTGCCAGCAGTTTTATGTCTGGGACAGGGGCGAATGAGCAGTTCTTA. This codes for CASSFMSGTGANEQFL.

V and J are TRBV6-1 and TRBJ1-1; maybe TRBD1 (6 bases). CDR3 length: 14 residues. Germline V gene data show CDR1 as MNHNS and CDR2 as SASEGT. CDR3 bases: TGTGTCTGCAGTGATCGGGGGGCCAACGCTGAAGCTTTCTTT. This codes for CVCSDRGANAEAFF.

V gene TRBV6-6 combines with J gene TRBJ1-4, with D tentatively TRBD1 (6 bases). This CDR3 region has 15 residues. The V end was cut by 7 bases, the J end by 9 bases, with 21 bases between. Germline lookup yields CDR1 MNHNY and CDR2 SVGAGI (reference sequence). CDR3 nucleotide sequence: TGTGCCAGCACCTCCCAAAGGGGGAGAGGGAAAAAACTGTTTTTT. Translated: CASTSQRGRGKKLFF.

The rearrangement joins TRBV11-2 to TRBJ2-2, with TRBD1 as a possible D gene (5 bases). Trimming pared 0 bases from V and 1 base from J, leaving 18 bases between. Germline V gene data show CDR1 as SGHAT and CDR2 as FQNNGV. The CDR3 spans 19 residues. CDR3 amino acids: CASSLEFPLVQGNTGELFF. DNA of the CDR3: TGTGCCAGCAGCTTAGAGTTTCCCCTTGTGCAGGGGAACACCGGGGAGCTGTTTTTT.

This clonotype was detected ten times or more. This chain connects TRBV20-1 to TRBJ2-7; no clear D. CDR3 length: 12 amino acids. Per the germline V gene, CDR1 is DFQATT and CDR2 is SNEGSKA (reference sequence). CDR3 amino acids: CSALRTSYEQYF. The DNA for the CDR3 is TGCAGCGCCTTAAGGACCTCCTACGAGCAGTACTTC.

This clonotype was seen a single time. The rearrangement uses TRBV5-6 and TRBJ2-1; maybe TRBD1 (5 bases). V gave up 3 bases and J gave up 8 bases, with 12 bases separating them. The germline CDR1 and CDR2 sequences are SGHDT and YYEEEE. The CDR3 runs to 13 residues. CDR3 bases: TGTGCCAGCAGCTCACCAGGGTTATATGAGCAGTTCTTC. It codes for CASSSPGLYEQFF.

V gene TRBV11-3 combines with J gene TRBJ2-1; 10 bases are shared with TRBD2. CDR3 length equals 16 residues. Germline trimming cut 6 bases from V and 16 bases from J; bases unmatched to any gene: 21. The germline V gene encodes CDR1 SGHNT and CDR2 YENEEA. The CDR3 DNA follows: TGTGCCAGCAGTCTTAGGCTAGCGGGGGCCTACATTGCGCAATTCTTC. Its protein is CASSLRLAGAYIAQFF. The whole variable domain, remainder taken from reference TRBV11-3 and TRBJ2-1, is EAGVVQSPRYKIIEKKQPVAFWCNPISGHNTLYWYLQNLGQGPELLIRYENEEAVDDSQLPKDRFSAERLKGVDSTLKIQPAELGDSAVYLCASSLRLAGAYIAQFFGPGTRLTVL.

Concerning this clonotype itself: Its ends do not fully match the called genes, so a read error is possible. This rearrangement joins TRBV20-1 to TRBJ1-1; no clear D. CDR3 length: 13 amino acids. Germline CDR1 is DFQATT and CDR2 is SNEGSKA (reference sequence). The CDR3 coding sequence is TGCAGAGCTAGATCACGTCTCAGGACTGAAGCTTTCTTT. Its translation is CRARSRLRTEAFF.

In regard to this clonotype: A much larger clone lies one base from this, so it may be a read error. The gene calls are TRBV4-3 and TRBJ2-3, with TRBD2 matching 8 bases. This CDR3 region has 18 residues. CDR1 is LGHNA, CDR2 YSLEER, per germline. CDR3 nucleotides: TGCGCCAGCAGCCTCCTCTCAGCCGTCAGCGGGAGAGTGGATACGCATTATTTT. Protein product: CASSLLSAVSGRVDTHYF.

The V and J genes are TRBV5-1 and TRBJ2-2, with D maybe TRBD1 (5 bases). V was shortened by 4 bases and J by 6 bases, with 16 bases between the two germline ends. This CDR3 is built from 15 residues. Germline-derived CDR1 and CDR2 are SGHRS and YFSETQ. The CDR3 region is CASSVDTLDSGELFF. CDR3 coding DNA: TGCGCCAGCAGCGTGGACACCCTTGATTCCGGGGAGCTGTTTTTT.